This T cell receptor (beta chain) was recovered during a study of blood T cell repertoires in COVID-19. Study-level information: Sample material is recorded as cDNA or gDNA derived from T cells, B-cell-depleted T cells, or PBMCs.

Looked up from germline, CDR1 is SGDLS and CDR2 is YYNGEE. Trimming pared 0 bases from V and 6 bases from J, leaving 12 bases between. The CDR3 loop spans 14 amino acids. Original analysis: Amplification with reference gene primers provided the estimates of nucleated cell counts. The protocol was immunoSEQ multiplex PCR, while the TCRdb copy is restricted to in-frame clones and leaves out a portion. D and trimming come from the DNA, and the V and J calls and clone size come from that table. The sample holds 20,000 to 25,000 clones, around 85% seen once. Sequenced input: peripheral blood. The genes are TRBV9 and TRBJ1-1; TRBD1 is a possible D gene (6 bases). The TCR sequence derives from an elderly woman with acute or convalescent COVID-19. CDR3 nucleotides: TGTGCCAGCAGCGTAGGGGCAGGGGATGCTGAAGCTTTCTTT. Translated, it gives CASSVGAGDAEAFF.